These T cell receptor beta chains were read from a single sample in a study of blood T cell repertoires in COVID-19. The data were produced by immunoSEQ multiplex PCR, yet TCRdb's version contains in-frame clones alone and is incomplete. The data show 180,000 or so clones, with approximately 82% seen just once and about 6.9% held by the top ten. Sequences were obtained from peripheral blood. The receptor set was obtained from a human donor with acute or convalescent COVID-19. The donor label of this sample is uncertain. Both conserved end residues are part of each CDR3. A D gene is named only where the DNA matches it firmly. Clone size is shown for a subset of rows, as once, few, many or a class of expanded clone.

NA	TRBV28	TRBJ2-5	NA	TGTGCCAGCAGTTTCCCCCCAGCAGGGCGAGAGACCCAGTACTTC	CASSFPPAGRETQYF
TRBD2	TRBV2	TRBJ2-1	NA	TGTGCCAGCAGTGAATTGGCGGGAGGTCTGGATGAGCAGTTCTTC	CASSELAGGLDEQFF
TRBD1	TRBV19	TRBJ1-5	NA	TGTGCCAGTAGTACCAGGGGGCGGGAGCAGCCCCAGCATTTT	CASSTRGREQPQHF
NA	TRBV7-9	TRBJ2-1	NA	TGTGCCAGCAGCATTAACAATGAGCAGTTCTTC	CASSINNEQFF
TRBD2	TRBV9	TRBJ2-7	few	TGTGCCAGCAGCGTAGCGGGACTAGCGGGAGCCGAGCAGTACTTC	CASSVAGLAGAEQYF
TRBD1	TRBV4-2	TRBJ1-2	few	TGTGCCAGCAGCCAAAGGGGGACGGGAGGGACAGGGTTTAACTATGGCTACACCTTC	CASSQRGTGGTGFNYGYTF
NA	TRBV5-1	TRBJ2-7	NA	TGCGCCAGCAGCCAAGCTACGACAGGCGGCTACGAGCAGTACTTC	CASSQATTGGYEQYF
TRBD1	TRBV30	TRBJ2-6	NA	TGTGCCTGGAAGAGAGGGCAGGGGGCCTCTGGGGCCAACGTCCTGACTTTC	CAWKRGQGASGANVLTF
NA	TRBV5-5	TRBJ1-1	NA	TGTGCCAGCAGCCCGGGTCCCATGAACACTGAAGCTTTCTTT	CASSPGPMNTEAFF
NA	TRBV19	TRBJ2-7	NA	TGTGCCAGTAGTATAGAGGCAGGGTTCTCCTACGAGCAGTACTTC	CASSIEAGFSYEQYF
NA	TRBV3-1/TRBV3-2	TRBJ2-7	NA	TGTGCCAGCAGCCAAGAAGGAGGGCCCCCCTACGAGCAGTACTTC	CASSQEGGPPYEQYF
TRBD1	TRBV27	TRBJ2-1	NA	TGTGCCAGCAGTCCACTGGACAGGGGCTACAACAATGAGCAGTTCTTC	CASSPLDRGYNNEQFF
TRBD2	TRBV15	TRBJ2-1	NA	TGTGCCACCAGCAGAGGGGGGACTAGCGGGACGATCTACAATGAGCAGTTCTTC	CATSRGGTSGTIYNEQFF
TRBD1	TRBV27	TRBJ1-3	NA	TGTGCCAGCAGTATCAGGGGGCGCGGCGGAAACACCATATATTTT	CASSIRGRGGNTIYF
NA	TRBV11-2	TRBJ1-3	NA	TGTGCCAGCAGCCCCCGGGGAGGGACGGAAAACACCATATATTTT	CASSPRGGTENTIYF
TRBD1	TRBV18	TRBJ1-2	few	TGTGCCAGCTCACTGACAGGGAAGGAGGATGGCTACACCTTC	CASSLTGKEDGYTF